A single sample is the source of the 19 T cell receptor beta chains below, sequenced in a study of cytomegalovirus exposure and HLA in healthy donors. The PCR used 60 Vbeta and 13 Jbeta primers. The assay was immunoSEQ multiplex PCR, and TCRdb's table has in-frame clones only and misses some. The table for this sample gives approximately 46,000 clones. The sample comprised PBMCs. The source of these receptors is a male donor in good health and CMV-seronegative.

This chain links TRBV7-2 with TRBJ1-1; 7 bases are shared with TRBD1. V lost 5 bases, J lost 0 bases, and 6 bases stayed unmatched. CDR1 and CDR2 from the germline V gene are SGHTA and FQGNSA. The length of the CDR3 is 15 residues. As DNA, the CDR3 is TGTGCCAGCAGCCAACAGGGACAGATGAACACTGAAGCTTTCTTT. This codes for CASSQQGQMNTEAFF. Filled out from reference TRBV7-2 and TRBJ1-1, the complete variable domain reads GAGVSQSPSNKVTEKGKDVELRCDPISGHTALYWYRQSLGQGLEFLIYFQGNSAPDKSGLPSDRFSAERTGGSVSTLTIQRTQQEDSAVYLCASSQQGQMNTEAFFGQGTRLTVV.

This rearrangement joins TRBV6-5 to TRBJ2-7, with a weak D call TRBD1 (6 bases). Germline V lookup: CDR1 MNHEY, CDR2 SVGAGI. V was trimmed by 6 bases and J by 5 bases, leaving 14 bases between them. CDR3 length: 13 residues. As DNA, the CDR3 is TGTGCCAGCAGATCAGGGGACAAGGACGAGCAGTACTTC. It yields the protein CASRSGDKDEQYF.

The J gene is TRBJ2-3, the V gene TRBV27; TRBD2 matches at 10 bases. Germline CDR1 and CDR2: MNHEY and SMNVEV (reference sequence). This CDR3 has 15 residues. The junction had 9 bases not matched to a gene; V was cut back by 6 bases and J by 6 bases. CDR3 sequence reads: CASRGPSGGGDTQYF. Written as DNA, the CDR3 is TGTGCCAGCAGGGGTCCTAGCGGGGGAGGGGATACGCAGTATTTT.

The chain links TRBV4-2 to TRBJ2-7, with D maybe TRBD2 (5 bases). V dropped 6 bases and J dropped 0 bases, with 15 bases sitting between them. Germline V gene sequence: CDR1 LGHNA, CDR2 YNFKEQ. CDR3 length: 15 residues. DNA for the CDR3: TGTGCCAGCAGGGGAGAAGGGAGTCTCTCCTACGAGCAGTACTTC. Translating gives CASRGEGSLSYEQYF.

The rearrangement links TRBV19 to TRBJ1-5, with D possibly being TRBD1 (5 bases). This CDR3 is 15 amino acids long. The ends were cut back, 7 bases at V and 9 bases at J, with 22 bases in the middle. Germline loops: CDR1 LNHDA, CDR2 SQIVND (reference sequence). The CDR3 DNA reads TGTGCCAGTACTCCACCCGTGGGGGGTTCACGGCCCCAGCATTTT. It encodes CASTPPVGGSRPQHF.

The chain uses TRBV7-3 and TRBJ2-1; 11 bases are shared with TRBD1. V shed 11 bases and J 7 bases; nucleotides not matched to a gene: 7. CDR3 length: 13 amino acids. Germline V gene sequence: CDR1 SGHTA, CDR2 FQGTGA. This CDR3 reads CASGTGGTNEQFF. CDR3 coding DNA: TGTGCCTCGGGGACAGGGGGGACGAATGAGCAGTTCTTC.

The rearrangement links TRBV6-1 to TRBJ2-7; 9 positions match TRBD1. V shed 7 bases and J 7 bases; nucleotides not matched to a gene: 14. This CDR3 region has 15 residues. Germline CDR1 and CDR2: MNHNS and SASEGT. In DNA form, the CDR3 reads TGTGCCAGCACCAGTACCGGGACAGGGTCGAGGGAGCAGTACTTC. Its translation is CASTSTGTGSREQYF.

This chain links TRBV4-1 with TRBJ2-5; 7 positions agree with TRBD1. The J segment lost 5 bases and the V segment lost 7 bases, leaving 13 bases of the junction unmatched. CDR1 MGHRA and CDR2 YSYEKL come from the germline V gene. The CDR3 spans 15 residues. The DNA for the CDR3 is TGCGCCAGCACCCCCTTGGGGACAGATGAGGAGACCCAGTACTTC. Its translation is CASTPLGTDEETQYF.

The chain couples TRBV2 to TRBJ2-5, with 7 bases aligning to TRBD2. The germline CDR1 and CDR2 sequences are SNHLY and FYNNEI. CDR3 length equals 13 residues. After removal of 7 bases from V and 3 bases from J, the junction contained 5 bases not matched to a gene. The CDR3 here is CASMREGEETQYF. Here the CDR3 DNA reads TGTGCCAGCATGAGGGAGGGAGAAGAGACCCAGTACTTC.

The chain has TRBV4-3 and TRBJ2-5; D ambiguous. The CDR3 sequence is 13 residues long. Germline V gives CDR1 LGHNA, CDR2 YSLEER. V was pared by 3 bases and J by 2 bases, with 7 bases between. The DNA for the CDR3 is TGCGCCAGCAGCCAGAACCTACAAGAGACCCAGTACTTC. Residues: CASSQNLQETQYF.

The chain is built from TRBV4-1 and TRBJ1-5; D gene uncertain. This CDR3 has 15 amino acids. Trimming removed 2 bases from V and 2 bases from J, with 10 bases in between. CDR1 MGHRA and CDR2 YSYEKL come from the germline V gene. Written as DNA, the CDR3 is TGCGCCAGCAGCCAACAGGATACGGGCAATCAGCCCCAGCATTTT. It specifies CASSQQDTGNQPQHF.

CDR3 DNA: TGCGCCAGCAGCGCCGGACTAGCGGACTACGAGCAGTACTTC. It yields the protein CASSAGLADYEQYF. The chain employs TRBV5-1 and TRBJ2-7, with TRBD2 matching over 10 bases. The trim removed 4 bases at V and 3 bases at J, leaving 4 bases unmatched. The CDR3 runs 14 residues. Germline CDR1 and CDR2: SGHRS and YFSETQ.

DNA for the CDR3: TGTGCCAGCAGTCGCCGGGAGGCGGTGACCTACAATGAGCAGTTCTTC. Protein sequence: CASSRREAVTYNEQFF. The chain has TRBV7-9 and TRBJ2-1, with TRBD2 identical over 7 bases. With 6 bases clipped from V and 2 bases from J, the junction kept 10 bases outside the gene matches. The CDR3 contains 16 residues. Germline loops: CDR1 SEHNR, CDR2 FQNEAQ (reference sequence).

The rearrangement joins TRBV11-2 to TRBJ2-3; D perhaps matches TRBD2 (6 bases). The CDR3 covers 12 residues. CDR1 SGHAT and CDR2 FQNNGV come from the germline V gene. V was cut by 2 bases and J by 6 bases, with 6 bases left in between. The DNA of the CDR3 is TGTGCCAGCAGCTTAAGCGGGGATACGCAGTATTTT. Residues: CASSLSGDTQYF.

The chain couples TRBV10-2 to TRBJ2-7; 10 nucleotides match TRBD1. The CDR3 runs to 13 residues. Per germline, CDR1 WSHSY and CDR2 SAAADI. With 11 bases clipped from V and 4 bases from J, the junction kept 8 bases outside the gene matches. The CDR3 loop reads CALGRDRGYEQYF. CDR3 nucleotides: TGCGCCCTCGGCAGGGACAGGGGTTACGAGCAGTACTTC.

The chain has TRBV7-3 and TRBJ2-2; D is ambiguous. The CDR3 covers 13 residues. V was clipped by 8 bases and J by 1 base, with 8 bases between them. Germline V CDR1 and CDR2: SGHTA, FQGTGA. The CDR3 region has the DNA TGTGCCAGCGGAGCGTTGAACACCGGGGAGCTGTTTTTT. Translating it yields CASGALNTGELFF.

V is TRBV7-9 and J is TRBJ2-7; TRBD1 agrees at 10 bases. Trimming removed 4 bases from V and 2 bases from J; junction bases left unmatched: 5. Germline V gene sequence: CDR1 SEHNR, CDR2 FQNEAQ (reference sequence). The CDR3 is 15 residues long. The CDR3 loop is CASSSTGTGAYEQYF. The CDR3 DNA follows: TGTGCCAGCAGCTCAACCGGGACAGGGGCCTACGAGCAGTACTTC.

The rearrangement joins TRBV5-6 to TRBJ2-1; 12 bases are shared with TRBD2. The CDR3 is 17 residues long. With 5 bases clipped from V and 7 bases from J, the junction kept 13 bases outside the gene matches. Looked up from germline, CDR1 is SGHDT and CDR2 is YYEEEE. CDR3 amino acids: CASSLILLAGGSNEQFF. CDR3 DNA sequence: TGTGCCAGCAGTCTGATCTTACTAGCGGGAGGATCGAATGAGCAGTTCTTC.

The genes are TRBV9 and TRBJ2-5, with 11 positions matching TRBD2. This CDR3 is built from 16 residues. Losses at the gene ends were 4 bases for V and 2 bases for J; bases not matched to a gene: 7. Germline V CDR1 and CDR2: SGDLS, YYNGEE. CDR3 residues: CASSPPTSGKQETQYF. The DNA of the CDR3 is TGTGCCAGCAGCCCCCCGACTAGCGGGAAACAAGAGACCCAGTACTTC.